This T cell receptor (beta chain) is from a study of Ad26.COV2.S vaccination and SARS-CoV-2 variants. Regarding the study as a whole: A substantial breadth of spike-specific CD8+ and CD4+ T cell responses after vaccination has been reported. Spike-specific TCR breadth ran higher among vaccine recipients than placebo recipients.

Treatment noted: around 19 received Ad26.COV2.S at low or high dose, single or two shots; about 5 received placebo; per-sample allocation not given. On day 63 after the first injection, vaccine and placebo recipients gave samples. An Ad26 vector carrying the Wuhan-strain SARS-CoV-2 spike served as the vaccine. Clones were sequenced by immunoSEQ multiplex PCR, and TCRdb holds only the in-frame ones, with some missing. The profile shows around 300,000 clones, around 90% of them singletons. As for this clone: Its target is unknown.

Germline V gives CDR1 LGHNA, CDR2 YSLEER. CDR3 length equals 15 residues. The J segment lost 6 bases and the V segment lost 1 base, leaving 4 bases of the junction unmatched. The sequence was collected from a person between 18 and 65 years old who received the Ad26.COV2.S COVID-19 vaccine or a placebo. The specimen comprised peripheral blood, sampled in a trial of Ad26.COV2.S vaccine versus placebo. The genes are TRBV4-3 and TRBJ2-2, with TRBD2 matching over 8 bases. CDR3 region: CASSQGLAPAGELFF. The CDR3 DNA reads as TGCGCCAGCAGCCAAGGACTAGCGCCGGCCGGGGAGCTGTTTTTT.